These 20 T cell receptor beta chains were sequenced from one sample in a study of cytomegalovirus exposure and HLA in healthy donors. The repertoire was sequenced with immunoSEQ multiplex PCR; TCRdb's copy has only in-frame clones and lacks some. The repertoire includes 200,000 to 250,000 clones, more than 75% of them detected once, and approximately 2% sits in the top ten. The material sequenced was PBMCs. All receptors derive from a woman between 18 and 29 years old in good health and CMV-seropositive.

This clone was counted between two and nine times. The chain uses TRBV30 and TRBJ2-7, with 12 bases lining up with TRBD2. Germline loops: CDR1 GTSNPN, CDR2 SVGIG (reference sequence). There are 14 residues in the CDR3. V lost 8 bases, J lost 4 bases, and 9 bases stayed unmatched. The CDR3 region is CAARLAGDVYEQYF. CDR3 nucleotides: TGTGCCGCCCGACTAGCGGGAGATGTGTACGAGCAGTACTTC.

In the case of this clone: One end of the junction fails to match germline, which may point to a read error. The genes are TRBV18 and TRBJ2-5; 8 bases line up with TRBD1. The CDR3 length is 14 residues. CDR1 and CDR2 (germline): KGHSH, LQKENI. CDR3 region: CASSRGQGQGTQYF. The CDR3 DNA sequence: TGTGCCAGCTCACGAGGACAGGGTCAAGGGACCCAGTACTTC.

This sequence joins TRBV29-1 and TRBJ1-2; D gene ambiguous. Trimming removed 3 bases at V and 1 base at J, with 6 bases between. CDR1 and CDR2 (germline): SQVTM, ANQGSEA. The CDR3 has 12 residues. CDR3 in DNA: TGCAGCGTTGACAGGTTTAACTATGGCTACACCTTC. This codes for CSVDRFNYGYTF. Full variable domain (missing parts from reference TRBV29-1 and TRBJ1-2): SAVISQKPSRDICQRGTSLTIQCQVDSQVTMMFWYRQQPGQSLTLIATANQGSEATYESGFVIDKFPISRPNLTFSTLTVSNMSPEDSSIYLCSVDRFNYGYTFGSGTRLTVV.

The chain links TRBV7-8 to TRBJ1-5, with D possibly TRBD1 on 5 matching bases. The CDR3 extends over 14 amino acids. From germline, CDR1 is SGHVS and CDR2 FQNEAQ. V was trimmed by 4 bases and J by 3 bases, leaving 10 bases between them. The CDR3, as DNA: TGTGCCAGCAGCTCTAGACAGAACAATCAGCCCCAGCATTTT. The encoded protein is CASSSRQNNQPQHF.

For the CDR3, the DNA is TGCGCCAGCAGCAGGGGACAGGGTAGGGACACTGAAGCTTTCTTT. Its protein product is CASSRGQGRDTEAFF. This chain uses TRBV5-1 with TRBJ1-1, with 9 bases fitting TRBD1. CDR3 length: 15 residues. V lost 4 bases to trimming and J lost 3 bases; unmatched junction nucleotides: 7. Germline V lookup: CDR1 SGHRS, CDR2 YFSETQ.

The gene calls are TRBV6-4 and TRBJ2-6, with D perhaps TRBD2 (6 bases). Germline V lookup: CDR1 MRHNA, CDR2 SNTAGT. This CDR3 contains 15 residues. Deletions cut 4 bases from V and 0 bases from J, with 7 bases between. This CDR3 reads CASSVGGSGANVLTF. The CDR3 nucleotides are TGTGCCAGCAGTGTGGGGGGCTCTGGGGCCAACGTCCTGACTTTC.

This chain connects TRBV7-6 to TRBJ1-1; 7 nucleotides match TRBD1. From germline, CDR1 is SGHVS and CDR2 FNYEAQ. The CDR3 runs to 13 residues. The V and J ends lost 5 bases and 3 bases, in that order; junction bases with no gene match: 3. The CDR3 DNA reads TGTGCCAGCAGCCGACAGGGCCACACTGAAGCTTTCTTT. Protein sequence: CASSRQGHTEAFF.

V gene TRBV29-1 combines with J gene TRBJ1-2, with 10 bases that match TRBD1. Germline V lookup: CDR1 SQVTM, CDR2 ANQGSEA. The CDR3 has 15 amino acids. With 4 bases clipped from V and 4 bases from J, the junction kept 9 bases outside the gene matches. This CDR3 reads CSVVGMTGGGYGYTF. As DNA, the CDR3 is TGCAGCGTTGTGGGTATGACAGGGGGCGGCTATGGCTACACCTTC.

The chain links TRBV9 to TRBJ1-2; maybe TRBD1 (6 bases). Germline V lookup: CDR1 SGDLS, CDR2 YYNGEE. V gave up 2 bases and J gave up 6 bases, with 14 bases separating them. This CDR3 region has 14 residues. In DNA form, the CDR3 reads TGTGCCAGCAGCGTCTCCCCAGGGGATGATGGCTACACCTTC. As protein: CASSVSPGDDGYTF. Drawing the rest from reference TRBV9 and TRBJ1-2, the complete variable domain is DSGVTQTPKHLITATGQRVTLRCSPRSGDLSVYWYQQSLDQGLQFLIQYYNGEERAKGNILERFSAQQFPDLHSELNLSSLELGDSALYFCASSVSPGDDGYTFGSGTRLTVV.

The gene calls are TRBV28 and TRBJ2-3, with 9 bases fitting TRBD1. V lost 5 bases, J lost 4 bases, and 7 bases stayed unmatched. The germline gives CDR1 MDHEN, CDR2 SYDVKM. CDR3 length: 15 residues. CDR3 residues: CASSRTGVVADTQYF. The CDR3 DNA reads as TGTGCCAGCAGTCGGACAGGGGTGGTCGCAGATACGCAGTATTTT.

The chain recombines TRBV27 with TRBJ2-7, with 9 nucleotides matching TRBD1. Germline CDR1 reads MNHEY; CDR2 reads SMNVEV (reference sequence). With 5 bases clipped from V and 4 bases from J, the junction kept 9 bases outside the gene matches. This CDR3 is 15 amino acids long. This chain's CDR3 is CASSPGGTGWYEQYF. The CDR3, as DNA: TGTGCCAGCAGTCCCGGGGGGACAGGGTGGTACGAGCAGTACTTC.

The V and J genes are TRBV6-6 and TRBJ1-5, with 7 bases aligning to TRBD1. V trimming: 0 bases; J trimming: 6 bases; junction bases outside the gene matches: 2. The CDR3 is made up of 14 amino acids. CDR1 is MNHNY and CDR2 is SVGAGI in the germline V gene (reference sequence). CDR3 sequence (DNA): TGTGCCAGCAGTTACTCAGACAGGGCTCAGCCCCAGCATTTT. Translated: CASSYSDRAQPQHF.

This clone was seen a few times. The chain has TRBV4-2 and TRBJ2-6; D might be TRBD1 (5 bases). Per the germline V gene, CDR1 is LGHNA and CDR2 is YNFKEQ. The CDR3 is 16 residues long. The ends were cut back, 3 bases at V and 0 bases at J, with 9 bases in the middle. CDR3 coding DNA: TGTGCCAGCAGCCAGGACACCGACTCTGGGGCCAACGTCCTGACTTTC. Protein sequence: CASSQDTDSGANVLTF.

Concerning this clone itself: A read error may account for a junction end that differs from germline. The J gene is TRBJ2-2, the V gene TRBV27, with D unclear. The CDR3 loop spans 15 amino acids. Germline V gene lookup returns CDR1 MNHEY and CDR2 SMNVEV (reference sequence). DNA of the CDR3: TGTGCCAGCAGCTTATCCGAACAGAACACCGGGGAGCTGTTTTTT. Protein sequence: CASSLSEQNTGELFF.

This chain uses TRBV15 with TRBJ2-1; D may be TRBD2 (6 bases). Germline CDR1 is LNHNV and CDR2 is YYDKDF (reference sequence). The CDR3 has 14 amino acids. Trimming took off 1 base at V and 6 bases at J, with 10 bases between the two ends. CDR3 residues: CATSRVRDFNEQFF. The CDR3, as DNA: TGTGCCACCAGCAGAGTCCGGGACTTCAATGAGCAGTTCTTC. The variable domain in full, with the rest retrieved from reference TRBV15 and TRBJ2-1, is DAMVIQNPRYQVTQFGKPVTLSCSQTLNHNVMYWYQQKSSQAPKLLFHYYDKDFNNEADTPDNFQSRRPNTSFCFLDIRSPGLGDTAMYLCATSRVRDFNEQFFGPGTRLTVL.

The chain carries TRBV19 and TRBJ2-1, with 10 bases identical to TRBD1. Germline V CDR1 and CDR2: LNHDA, SQIVND (reference sequence). The V segment lost 5 bases and the J segment 2 bases; nucleotides outside the gene matches: 3. The CDR3 consists of 15 residues. CDR3 sequence (DNA): TGTGCCAGTAGTCGACAGGGGGCCCCCTACAATGAGCAGTTCTTC. This codes for CASSRQGAPYNEQFF.

The chain joins TRBV12-5 to TRBJ2-1; a weak D match, TRBD2 (6 bases). Trimming removed 2 bases at V and 6 bases at J, with 11 bases between. The V gene's germline CDR1 is LGHNT and CDR2 FRNRAP. There are 14 residues in the CDR3. The CDR3 spells CASGLSGTLNEQFF. The CDR3 DNA follows: TGTGCTAGTGGTTTGTCCGGGACTCTCAATGAGCAGTTCTTC.

The rearrangement joins TRBV7-9 to TRBJ1-4, with D unclear. CDR3 size: 15 residues. Per the germline V gene, CDR1 is SEHNR and CDR2 is FQNEAQ (reference sequence). V was pared by 5 bases and J by 4 bases, with 14 bases between. The chain's CDR3 is CASSHLQIINEKLFF. DNA for the CDR3: TGTGCCAGCAGCCATTTACAGATTATTAATGAAAAACTGTTTTTT. Complete variable domain (other parts from reference TRBV7-9 and TRBJ1-4): DTGVSQNPRHKITKRGQNVTFRCDPISEHNRLYWYRQTLGQGPEFLTYFQNEAQLEKSRLLSDRFSAERPKGSFSTLEIQRTEQGDSAMYLCASSHLQIINEKLFFGSGTQLSVL.

V is TRBV2 and J is TRBJ1-4; D possibly corresponds to TRBD1 (5 bases). V dropped 4 bases and J dropped 8 bases, with 14 bases sitting between them. Germline V CDR1 and CDR2: SNHLY, FYNNEI. The CDR3 length is 14 residues. The CDR3 loop reads CASSVARAEEKLFF. The CDR3 bases are TGTGCCAGCAGTGTGGCCAGGGCAGAAGAAAAACTGTTTTTT.

This chain connects TRBV28 to TRBJ2-3; 7 nucleotides align to TRBD2. The CDR3 covers 17 residues. The germline V gene has CDR1 MDHEN and CDR2 SYDVKM. V gave up 3 bases and J gave up 2 bases; unmatched junction bases: 11. CDR3 nucleotides: TGTGCCAGCAGTTTGTCCTCACTAGCGCGAACCACAGATACGCAGTATTTT. The encoded protein is CASSLSSLARTTDTQYF.